The source of this TCR beta chain is a study of T-cell memory formation after mild COVID-19. Study as a whole: TCR clusters mostly belonged to single donors. Study-level findings and limits: Several responding clones turned up in pre-infection memory, indicating that cross-reactive memory may have taken part. Later expanders leaned CD4+, whereas clones that contracted between day 15 and 85 were balanced CD4/CD8. There was no confirmation that second-wave clones peaking on day 37 were SARS-CoV-2 specific.

This CDR3 region has 14 residues. Trimming stripped 4 bases from V and 1 base from J, with 9 bases between. The V gene's germline CDR1 is SGHTA and CDR2 FQGNSA. Comment on this clonotype: Its antigen is unknown.

TCRdb itself ran the 5' RACE reads through MiXCR, one entry per CDR3 protein. The sample contains under 200,000 distinct CDR3 sequences, 9.5% to 13% of which appear only once. The gene calls are TRBV7-2 and TRBJ2-3, with D unclear. This TCR was sampled from a young man who had mild COVID-19 (a few samples of this study predate the infection). Cell type and time point are not known. What was sequenced was PBMCs or a T cell subset sorted from them (not recorded which). CDR3 DNA: TGTGCCAGCAGCTCAGACCCCGGCACAGATACGCAGTATTTT. This gives the protein CASSSDPGTDTQYF. The complete variable domain, with remaining parts taken from reference TRBV7-2 and TRBJ2-3, reads GAGVSQSPSNKVTEKGKDVELRCDPISGHTALYWYRQSLGQGLEFLIYFQGNSAPDKSGLPSDRFSAERTGGSVSTLTIQRTQQEDSAVYLCASSSDPGTDTQYFGPGTRLTVL.